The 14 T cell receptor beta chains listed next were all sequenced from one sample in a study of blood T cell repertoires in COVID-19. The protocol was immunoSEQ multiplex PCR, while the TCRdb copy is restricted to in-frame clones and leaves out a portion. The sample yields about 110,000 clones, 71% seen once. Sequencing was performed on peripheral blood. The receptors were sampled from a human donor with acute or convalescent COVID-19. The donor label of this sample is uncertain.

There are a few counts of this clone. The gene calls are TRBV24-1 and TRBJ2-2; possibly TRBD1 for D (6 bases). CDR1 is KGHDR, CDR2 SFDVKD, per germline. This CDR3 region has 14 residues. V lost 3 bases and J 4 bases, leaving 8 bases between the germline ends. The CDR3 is CATSDQGTTGELFF. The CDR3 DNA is TGTGCCACCAGTGATCAGGGGACCACCGGGGAGCTGTTTTTT.

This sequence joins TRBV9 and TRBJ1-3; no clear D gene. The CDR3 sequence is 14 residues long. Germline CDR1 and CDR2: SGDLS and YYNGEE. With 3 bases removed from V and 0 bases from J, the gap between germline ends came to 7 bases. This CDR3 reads CASSAGPSGNTIYF. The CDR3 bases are TGTGCCAGCAGCGCTGGCCCCTCTGGAAACACCATATATTTT.

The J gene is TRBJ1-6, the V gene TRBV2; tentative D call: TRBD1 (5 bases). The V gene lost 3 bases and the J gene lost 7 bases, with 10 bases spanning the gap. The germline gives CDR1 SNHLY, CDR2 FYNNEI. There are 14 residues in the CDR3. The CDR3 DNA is TGTGCCAGCAGTGATCGAAGGGGAAATTCACCCCTCCACTTT. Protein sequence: CASSDRRGNSPLHF.

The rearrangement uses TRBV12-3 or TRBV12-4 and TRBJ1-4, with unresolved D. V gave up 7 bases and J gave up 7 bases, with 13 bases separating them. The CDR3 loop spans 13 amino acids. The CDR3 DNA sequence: TGTGCCAGCACCTTGCCCACTGCTGAAAAACTGTTTTTT. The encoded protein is CASTLPTAEKLFF.

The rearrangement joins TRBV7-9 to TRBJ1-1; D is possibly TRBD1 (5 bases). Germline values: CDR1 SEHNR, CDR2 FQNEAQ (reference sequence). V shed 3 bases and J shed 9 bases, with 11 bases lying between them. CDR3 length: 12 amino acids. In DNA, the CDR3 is TGTGCCAGCAGCTTGAGGGGACTACAAGCTTTCTTT. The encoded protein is CASSLRGLQAFF.

CDR3 in amino acids: CASSLWGAGGFDQPQHF. As DNA, the CDR3 is TGTGCCAGCAGCCTCTGGGGGGCCGGGGGGTTCGATCAGCCCCAGCATTTT. This sequence joins TRBV27 and TRBJ1-5, with D possibly matching TRBD1 (6 bases). Germline loops: CDR1 MNHEY, CDR2 SMNVEV (reference sequence). V dropped 6 bases and J dropped 5 bases, with 23 bases sitting between them. The CDR3 is made up of 17 amino acids.

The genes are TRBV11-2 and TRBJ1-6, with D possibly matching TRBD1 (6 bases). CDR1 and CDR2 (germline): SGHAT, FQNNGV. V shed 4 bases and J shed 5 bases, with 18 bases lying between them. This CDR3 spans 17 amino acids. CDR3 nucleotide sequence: TGTGCCAGCAGCTCAGTAGGGGGTCTAATAAATAATTCACCCCTCCACTTT. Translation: CASSSVGGLINNSPLHF. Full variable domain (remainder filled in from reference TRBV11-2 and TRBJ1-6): EAGVAQSPRYKIIEKRQSVAFWCNPISGHATLYWYQQILGQGPKLLIQFQNNGVVDDSQLPKDRFSAERLKGVDSTLKIQPAKLEDSAVYLCASSSVGGLINNSPLHFGNGTRLTVT.

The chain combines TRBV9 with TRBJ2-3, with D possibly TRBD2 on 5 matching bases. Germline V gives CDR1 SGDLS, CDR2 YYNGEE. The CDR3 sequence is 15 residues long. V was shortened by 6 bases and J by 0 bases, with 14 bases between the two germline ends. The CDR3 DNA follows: TGTGCCAGCACCACAGACGGGGTAAGCACAGATACGCAGTATTTT. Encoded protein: CASTTDGVSTDTQYF.

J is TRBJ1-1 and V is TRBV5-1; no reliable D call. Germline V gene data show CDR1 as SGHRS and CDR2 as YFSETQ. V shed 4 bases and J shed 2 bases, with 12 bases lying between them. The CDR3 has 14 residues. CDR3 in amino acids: CASSLDVLNTEAFF. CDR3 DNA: TGCGCCAGCAGCCTGGACGTACTCAACACTGAAGCTTTCTTT.

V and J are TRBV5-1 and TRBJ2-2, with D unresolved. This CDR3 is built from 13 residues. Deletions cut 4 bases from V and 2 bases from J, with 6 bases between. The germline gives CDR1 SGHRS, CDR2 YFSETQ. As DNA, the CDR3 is TGCGCCAGCAGCGTCAGTAACACCGGGGAGCTGTTTTTT. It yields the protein CASSVSNTGELFF.

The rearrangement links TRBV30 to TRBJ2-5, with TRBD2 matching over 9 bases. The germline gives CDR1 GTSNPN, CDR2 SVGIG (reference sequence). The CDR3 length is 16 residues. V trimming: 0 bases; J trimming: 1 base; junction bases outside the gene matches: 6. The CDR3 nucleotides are TGTGCCTGGAGTGTAGAACGGACTAGCGCCCAAGAGACCCAGTACTTC. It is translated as CAWSVERTSAQETQYF.

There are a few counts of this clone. The CDR3 DNA sequence: TGTGCCAGCACAAGACTTAACACCGGGGAGCTGTTTTTT. Translation: CASTRLNTGELFF. The chain couples TRBV28 to TRBJ2-2; D uncertain. This CDR3 region has 13 residues. CDR1 and CDR2 from the germline V gene are MDHEN and SYDVKM. V was clipped by 7 bases and J by 2 bases, with 8 bases between them.

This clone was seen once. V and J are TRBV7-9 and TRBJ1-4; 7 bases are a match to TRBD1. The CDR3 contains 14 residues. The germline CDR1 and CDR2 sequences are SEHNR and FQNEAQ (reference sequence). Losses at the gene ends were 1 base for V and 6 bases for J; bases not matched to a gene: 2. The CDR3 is CASSLGTGDEKLFF. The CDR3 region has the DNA TGTGCCAGCAGCTTAGGCACAGGGGATGAAAAACTGTTTTTT.

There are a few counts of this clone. CDR3: CASSERRHGTQYF. The DNA of the CDR3 is TGTGCCAGCAGTGAACGCAGGCATGGGACCCAGTACTTC. The V gene is TRBV2, the J gene TRBJ2-5; the D is unclear. This CDR3 region has 13 residues. The V end was cut by 2 bases, the J end by 7 bases, with 11 bases between. Germline CDR1 and CDR2: SNHLY and FYNNEI.